The T cell receptor (beta chain) described here comes from a study of identical twins. Study findings and constraints: Zero-insertion results could be subject to partial confounding by invariant MAIT and iNKT cells. The study drew conclusions from cross-sectional statistical analysis, not from following the same donors. Whereas memory repertoires showed no such difference, abundant cord blood beta clonotypes carried fewer insertions.

Comment on this clonotype: Its target is not known.

TCRdb re-called the 5' RACE reads through MiXCR, storing one row per CDR3 protein. Of around 1.7 million distinct CDR3 sequences listed, less than 40% are singletons. The length of the CDR3 is 14 residues. Looked up from germline, CDR1 is DFQATT and CDR2 is SNEGSKA (reference sequence). Trimming removed 6 bases from V and 7 bases from J; junction bases left unmatched: 13. V and J are TRBV20-1 and TRBJ2-7; 9 bases agree with TRBD2. This TCR derives from a newborn girl in good health. Sequences were obtained from cord blood. The CDR3 region is CSAPAGGSYNEQYF. In DNA form, the CDR3 reads TGCAGTGCCCCAGCGGGAGGCTCCTACAATGAGCAGTACTTC.